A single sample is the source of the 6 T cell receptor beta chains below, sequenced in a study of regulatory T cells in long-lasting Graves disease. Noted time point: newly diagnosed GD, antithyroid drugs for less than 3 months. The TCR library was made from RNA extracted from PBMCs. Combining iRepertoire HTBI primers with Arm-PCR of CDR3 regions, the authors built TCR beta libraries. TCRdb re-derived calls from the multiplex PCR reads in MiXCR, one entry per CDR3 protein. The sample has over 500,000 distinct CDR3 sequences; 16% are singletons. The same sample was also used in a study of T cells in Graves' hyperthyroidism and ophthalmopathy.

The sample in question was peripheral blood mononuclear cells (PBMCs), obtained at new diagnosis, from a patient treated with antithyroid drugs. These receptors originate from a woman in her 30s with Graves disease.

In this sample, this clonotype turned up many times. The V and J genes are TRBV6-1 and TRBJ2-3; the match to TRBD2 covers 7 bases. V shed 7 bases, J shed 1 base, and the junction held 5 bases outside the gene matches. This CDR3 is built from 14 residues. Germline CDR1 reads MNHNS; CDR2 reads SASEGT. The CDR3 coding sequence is TGTGCCAGCACCCAGGCGGGGGGCACAGATACGCAGTATTTT. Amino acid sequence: CASTQAGGTDTQYF.

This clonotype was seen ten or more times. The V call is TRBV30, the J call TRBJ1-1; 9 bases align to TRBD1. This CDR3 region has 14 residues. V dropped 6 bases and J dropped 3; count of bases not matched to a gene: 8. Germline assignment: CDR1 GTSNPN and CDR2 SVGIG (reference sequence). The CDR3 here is CACALQGADTEAFF. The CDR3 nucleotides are TGTGCCTGCGCTCTACAGGGGGCAGACACTGAAGCTTTCTTT.

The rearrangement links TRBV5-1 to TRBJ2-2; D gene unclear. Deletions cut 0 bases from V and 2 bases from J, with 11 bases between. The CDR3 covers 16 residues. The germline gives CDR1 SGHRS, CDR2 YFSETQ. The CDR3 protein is CASSLGGPRNTGELFF. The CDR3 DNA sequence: TGCGCCAGCAGCTTGGGGGGTCCGAGAAACACCGGGGAGCTGTTTTTT. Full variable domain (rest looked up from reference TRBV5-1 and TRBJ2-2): KAGVTQTPRYLIKTRGQQVTLSCSPISGHRSVSWYQQTPGQGLQFLFEYFSETQRNKGNFPGRFSGRQFSNSRSEMNVSTLELGDSALYLCASSLGGPRNTGELFFGEGSRLTVL.

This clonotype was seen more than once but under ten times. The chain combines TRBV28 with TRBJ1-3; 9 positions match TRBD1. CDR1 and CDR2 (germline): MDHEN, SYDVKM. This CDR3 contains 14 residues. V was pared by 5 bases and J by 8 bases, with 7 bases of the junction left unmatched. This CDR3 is CASSTRDRVYTIYF. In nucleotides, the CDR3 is TGTGCCAGCAGTACGAGGGACAGGGTTTACACCATATATTTT.

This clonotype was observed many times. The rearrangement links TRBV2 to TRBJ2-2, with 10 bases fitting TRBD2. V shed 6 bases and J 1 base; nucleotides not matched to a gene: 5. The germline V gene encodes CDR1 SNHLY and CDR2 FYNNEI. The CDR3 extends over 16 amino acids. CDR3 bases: TGTGCCAGCAGAACGAGCGGGAGGGGGAACACCGGGGAGCTGTTTTTT. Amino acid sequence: CASRTSGRGNTGELFF.

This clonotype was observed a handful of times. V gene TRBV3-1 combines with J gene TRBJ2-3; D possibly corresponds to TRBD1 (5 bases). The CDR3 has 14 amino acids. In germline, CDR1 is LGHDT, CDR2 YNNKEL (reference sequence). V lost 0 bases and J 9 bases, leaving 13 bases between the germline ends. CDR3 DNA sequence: TGTGCCAGCAGCCAAGATCAAATAGGGGTGACGCAGTATTTT. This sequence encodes CASSQDQIGVTQYF.